A single sample gave rise to the 16 T cell receptor beta chains below, sequenced in a study of radiotherapy plus CTLA-4 blockade in lung cancer. This table comes from immunoSEQ multiplex PCR, and its TCRdb copy is limited to in-frame clones, with some not included. The profile shows about 73,000 clones, about nine tenths of them singletons. Sequenced material: peripheral blood, taken from a patient treated with radiotherapy plus ipilimumab. The receptors stem from a human donor with non-small cell lung cancer that progressed on radiotherapy plus ipilimumab.

The chain's CDR3 is CASSIGPAVGGRAKNEQFF. CDR3 nucleotide sequence: TGTGCCAGTAGTATAGGCCCAGCAGTGGGCGGGAGGGCCAAGAATGAGCAGTTCTTC. The V gene is TRBV19, the J gene TRBJ2-1; the match to TRBD2 covers 9 bases. CDR1 and CDR2 (germline): LNHDA, SQIVND (reference sequence). CDR3 size: 19 residues. J gave up 7 bases and V 1 base, and 17 bases lay outside the gene matches.

This rearrangement joins TRBV19 to TRBJ1-1; TRBD1 aligns across 9 bases. The junction had 6 bases not matched to a gene; V was cut back by 8 bases and J by 11 bases. The CDR3 contains 11 residues. Germline CDR1 is LNHDA and CDR2 is SQIVND (reference sequence). CDR3 loop: CASRQGGPAFF. Written as DNA, the CDR3 is TGTGCCAGTCGACAGGGGGGTCCTGCTTTCTTT.

The chain joins TRBV30 to TRBJ2-1; D gene uncertain. Trimming took off 4 bases at V and 12 bases at J, with 16 bases between the two ends. Looked up from germline, CDR1 is GTSNPN and CDR2 is SVGIG (reference sequence). CDR3 length: 12 amino acids. CDR3 sequence (DNA): TGTGCCTGGACCTCCCGGAGTGAGAGGCAGTTCTTC. This encodes CAWTSRSERQFF.

This rearrangement joins TRBV23-1 to TRBJ2-7; 9 bases are shared with TRBD1. TRBV23-1 is identified as an open reading frame with a role that is uncertain. The CDR3 is 14 amino acids. CDR3 residues: CASSDRGASFEQYV. The CDR3 DNA sequence: TGCGCCAGCAGCGACAGGGGGGCCTCCTTCGAGCAGTACGTC.

The chain combines TRBV2 with TRBJ1-5; possible D gene TRBD1, 5 bases. Trimming removed 6 bases at V and 7 bases at J, with 13 bases between. Germline lookup yields CDR1 SNHLY and CDR2 FYNNEI. The CDR3 totals 13 residues. CDR3 sequence (DNA): TGTGCCAGCAGCGCCGACAGTTGGCAGCCCCAGCATTTT. Protein sequence: CASSADSWQPQHF.

The chain carries TRBV7-2 and TRBJ2-1; D is unresolved. V lost 1 base and J lost 5, with 3 bases in between. Looked up from germline, CDR1 is SGHTA and CDR2 is FQGNSA. The CDR3 length is 12 residues. CDR3 bases: TGTGCCAGCAGCTTAGTCGACAATGAGCAGTTCTTC. It yields the protein CASSLVDNEQFF.

The chain uses TRBV4-1 and TRBJ2-2; no reliable D call. The V gene lost 3 bases and the J gene lost 3 bases, with 11 bases spanning the gap. The germline V gene encodes CDR1 MGHRA and CDR2 YSYEKL. The CDR3 runs to 15 residues. CDR3 DNA: TGCGCCAGCAGCCACCCATCATTCGACACCGGGGAGCTGTTTTTT. Protein: CASSHPSFDTGELFF.

V and J are TRBV2 and TRBJ1-5; D is ambiguous. The V end lost 1 base, the J end lost 3 bases, and 4 bases lay between the germline ends. The germline gives CDR1 SNHLY, CDR2 FYNNEI. This CDR3 region has 13 residues. The CDR3 DNA reads TGTGCCAGCAGTGAAGGAGTCAATCAGCCCCAGCATTTT. This codes for CASSEGVNQPQHF.

V is TRBV28 and J is TRBJ2-7, with D possibly matching TRBD1 (7 bases). The V end lost 4 bases, the J end lost 3 bases, and 16 bases lay between the germline ends. Germline CDR1 reads MDHEN; CDR2 reads SYDVKM. The CDR3 length is 15 residues. The CDR3 is CASSSGAGQHYEQYF. DNA of the CDR3: TGTGCCAGCAGTTCGGGGGCGGGACAGCACTACGAGCAGTACTTC.

CDR3 region: CASDRGGRGREKLFF. Written as DNA, the CDR3 is TGTGCCAGCGACAGGGGTGGCAGGGGGAGGGAAAAACTGTTTTTT. The rearrangement joins TRBV11-2 to TRBJ1-4; the match to TRBD1 covers 8 bases. The CDR3 loop spans 15 amino acids. J lost 8 bases, V lost 8 bases, and 13 bases had no gene match. Germline loops: CDR1 SGHAT, CDR2 FQNNGV.

The chain carries TRBV28 and TRBJ2-7; D gene unclear. Germline V lookup: CDR1 MDHEN, CDR2 SYDVKM. Between the trimmed V and J ends, which lost 5 bases and 6 bases, there was a span of 20 bases. The CDR3 is made up of 15 amino acids. CDR3 in amino acids: CASSPTAGTFVEQYV. DNA of the CDR3: TGTGCCAGCAGTCCGACGGCCGGTACCTTCGTCGAGCAGTACGTC.

The chain recombines TRBV12-5 with TRBJ2-7; possibly TRBD1 for D (5 bases). Germline CDR1 reads LGHNT; CDR2 reads FRNRAP. This CDR3 has 13 amino acids. Trimming removed 4 bases at V and 4 bases at J, with 11 bases between. The CDR3, as DNA: TGTGCTAGTGGTTCCCCCCAGGGATACGAGCAGTACTTC. Translation: CASGSPQGYEQYF.

This chain uses TRBV6-1 with TRBJ2-1; D call uncertain. V gave up 6 bases and J gave up 3 bases, with 9 bases separating them. CDR3 size: 13 residues. Germline lookup yields CDR1 MNHNS and CDR2 SASEGT. The CDR3 reads CASRIPNYNEQFF. The CDR3 DNA sequence: TGTGCCAGCAGGATTCCTAACTACAATGAGCAGTTCTTC.

The chain couples TRBV5-6 to TRBJ2-1; perhaps TRBD2 as D (6 bases). Germline V gene sequence: CDR1 SGHDT, CDR2 YYEEEE. The V end was cut by 0 bases, the J end by 2 bases, with 12 bases between. The CDR3 covers 16 residues. The CDR3 region has the DNA TGTGCCAGCAGCTTGGGCTCGGGGGTTGCCTACAATGAGCAGTTCTTC. Translated, it gives CASSLGSGVAYNEQFF.

The chain has TRBV5-5 and TRBJ2-7; no clear D. The CDR3 totals 15 residues. The germline V gene encodes CDR1 SGHKS and CDR2 YYEKEE (reference sequence). V was clipped by 0 bases and J by 2 bases, with 12 bases between them. The DNA of the CDR3 is TGTGCCAGCAGCTTGGGGCGGTCGAACACCTACGAGCAGTACTTC. It codes for CASSLGRSNTYEQYF.

The chain employs TRBV6-5 and TRBJ2-5; D possibly matches TRBD1 or TRBD2 (7 bases each). V shed 0 bases and J shed 2 bases, with 13 bases lying between them. CDR1 is MNHEY and CDR2 is SVGAGI in the germline V gene. This CDR3 region has 16 residues. The DNA for the CDR3 is TGTGCCAGCAGTTACTCGCCCCAGGGGGGGCAAGAGACCCAGTACTTC. Amino acid sequence: CASSYSPQGGQETQYF.